These 11 T cell receptor beta chains share one sample of origin, sequenced in a study of vaccination effects on CD4 cells after COVID-19. TCRdb's copy holds only in-frame clones and misses some; the assay was immunoSEQ multiplex PCR. Counted here are 50,000 or so clones, more than 65% occurring once; the ten biggest clones make up about 5%. These receptors have no known antigen. A 10-day culture period preceded the isolation of CD4+ T cells. The material was CD4+ T cells from PBMCs cultured without peptide, obtained before COVID-19 vaccination. The receptors were gathered from a human donor who received a COVID-19 vaccine.

This rearrangement joins TRBV9 to TRBJ2-3; 7 nucleotides align to TRBD1. Germline CDR1 reads SGDLS; CDR2 reads YYNGEE. J gave up 2 bases and V 3 bases, and 9 bases lay outside the gene matches. The CDR3 has 16 residues. CDR3 bases: TGTGCCAGCAGCGACCAACAGGGGATAGTCACAGATACGCAGTATTTT. Translated: CASSDQQGIVTDTQYF.

This rearrangement joins TRBV19 to TRBJ2-6, with D uncertain. The germline V gene encodes CDR1 LNHDA and CDR2 SQIVND (reference sequence). The CDR3 runs to 14 residues. Trimming shortened V by 7 bases and J by 0 bases, and 7 bases separated the two germline ends. DNA of the CDR3: TGTGCCAGTAAGAAGGGCTCTGGGGCCAACGTCCTGACTTTC. Amino acids: CASKKGSGANVLTF.

This rearrangement joins TRBV6-4 to TRBJ2-5; 15 nucleotides agree with TRBD2. CDR1 is MRHNA, CDR2 SNTAGT, per germline. This CDR3 comprises 14 residues. Trimming at V came to 4 bases and at J to 11 bases, leaving 5 bases not matched to a gene. The CDR3 protein is CASSATGTSGGQYF. The CDR3 DNA sequence: TGTGCCAGCAGTGCCACCGGGACTAGCGGGGGGCAGTACTTC.

This chain connects TRBV4-1 to TRBJ1-2, with D perhaps TRBD1 (5 bases). The V gene lost 0 bases and the J gene lost 4 bases, with 6 bases spanning the gap. Per germline, CDR1 MGHRA and CDR2 YSYEKL. This CDR3 comprises 13 residues. As DNA, the CDR3 is TGCGCCAGCAGCCAAGATGGGGGCTATGGCTACACCTTC. As protein: CASSQDGGYGYTF.

In regard to this clone: The junction departs from the called germline gene at one end, perhaps through a read error. The sample has other DNA sequences that encode this CDR3 too. The chain couples TRBV5-1 to TRBJ1-4; 10 positions agree with TRBD1. The CDR3 sequence is 14 residues long. Looked up from germline, CDR1 is SGHRS and CDR2 is YFSETQ. Written as DNA, the CDR3 is TGCGCCAGCAGTTTGGGACAGGGGCATGAAAAACTGTTTTTT. As protein: CASSLGQGHEKLFF.

The rearrangement joins TRBV7-9 to TRBJ2-1; tentative D call: TRBD2 (5 bases). The ends were cut back, 5 bases at V and 2 bases at J, with 19 bases in the middle. The germline V gene encodes CDR1 SEHNR and CDR2 FQNEAQ (reference sequence). This CDR3 has 17 residues. The CDR3 loop reads CASSQSGGPEAYNEQFF. CDR3 bases: TGTGCCAGCAGCCAGAGCGGAGGACCCGAAGCCTACAATGAGCAGTTCTTC. Based on the CDR3 plus reference TRBV7-9 and TRBJ2-1, the full variable domain is DTGVSQNPRHKITKRGQNVTFRCDPISEHNRLYWYRQTLGQGPEFLTYFQNEAQLEKSRLLSDRFSAERPKGSFSTLEIQRTEQGDSAMYLCASSQSGGPEAYNEQFFGPGTRLTVL.

V usage is TRBV2 and J usage is TRBJ2-2; no clear D gene. Per the germline V gene, CDR1 is SNHLY and CDR2 is FYNNEI. V was cut by 0 bases and J by 7 bases, with 9 bases left in between. CDR3 length: 14 residues. The CDR3 is CASSEAGVGGELFF. The CDR3 coding sequence is TGTGCCAGCAGTGAAGCTGGGGTTGGCGGGGAGCTGTTTTTT.

This chain joins TRBV20-1 and TRBJ1-2; D is uncertain. Germline assignment: CDR1 DFQATT and CDR2 SNEGSKA (reference sequence). V gave up 3 bases and J gave up 0 bases, with 11 bases separating them. The CDR3 covers 14 residues. CDR3 DNA: TGCAGTGCTAGTCGGACGTATGCTAACTATGGCTACACCTTC. Protein: CSASRTYANYGYTF.

This clone has only a few counts. The chain recombines TRBV19 with TRBJ2-7; TRBD1 agrees at 9 bases. The CDR3 consists of 15 residues. The germline V gene has CDR1 LNHDA and CDR2 SQIVND (reference sequence). J was trimmed by 9 bases and V by 5 bases; bases with no gene match: 14. The CDR3 loop is CASSARTGAFTRQYF. DNA for the CDR3: TGTGCCAGTAGTGCCCGGACAGGGGCTTTCACGCGGCAGTACTTC.

This clone was seen only a few times. The chain couples TRBV5-1 to TRBJ2-7; 8 positions agree with TRBD1. Trimming cost V 0 bases and J 0 bases; bases outside gene matches: 2. CDR3 length: 15 residues. Germline assignment: CDR1 SGHRS and CDR2 YFSETQ. CDR3 residues: CASSLGQGYSYEQYF. The CDR3 bases are TGCGCCAGCAGCTTGGGACAGGGGTACTCCTACGAGCAGTACTTC.

The chain is built from TRBV5-1 and TRBJ1-2, with TRBD1 matching over 10 bases. The CDR3 has 15 residues. Trimming removed 7 bases from V and 2 bases from J; junction bases left unmatched: 8. Germline assignment: CDR1 SGHRS and CDR2 YFSETQ. The CDR3 bases are TGCGCCAGCGGGGCCGGGACAGGGGAGAACTATGGCTACACCTTC. Its translation is CASGAGTGENYGYTF. Looking up the rest from reference TRBV5-1 and TRBJ1-2 gives the full variable domain: KAGVTQTPRYLIKTRGQQVTLSCSPISGHRSVSWYQQTPGQGLQFLFEYFSETQRNKGNFPGRFSGRQFSNSRSEMNVSTLELGDSALYLCASGAGTGENYGYTFGSGTRLTVV.